This TCR beta chain was obtained from a study of blood T cell repertoires in COVID-19 (TCRdb year 2020). Context from the whole study: The collaborator samples originated in the United States, Italy and Spain and spanned the acute and convalescent phases of COVID-19. The material from the prospective study consisted of cDNA or gDNA derived from T cells, B-cell-depleted T cells, or PBMCs. The dataset comprised deeply sampled blood TCRbeta repertoires from subjects exposed to, actively infected with, or recovered from COVID-19. A freely available public database, intended as a resource for researchers studying the immune response to SARS-CoV-2, is where the repertoires were released. Samples came from the ongoing ImmuneRACE study (first 160 participants) plus 1,254 subjects from 6 global collaborators. Nearly every sample came with metadata listing a de-identified subject ID, COVID-19 status, age in years and sex. Where HLA class I and class II types were available, the types were taken from metadata supplied by the sample provider, not from assay-based typing.

V lost 4 bases and J lost 2 bases, and the count of bases not matched to a germline gene is 5. The CDR1 and CDR2 encoded by the germline V gene are KGHSH and LQKENI. The CDR3, cysteine through phenylalanine, is 16 amino acids long. Kept here is only the CDR3 DNA, which spans 48 bases and is read in frame from base 1. The immunoSEQ Assay, a bias-controlled multiplex PCR, was used to amplify TCRbeta CDR3 regions from genomic DNA. In the source study's methods: The number of nucleated cells in each sample was estimated from the amplification of reference gene primers within the assay. To quantify the absolute abundance of each unique TCRbeta CDR3 rearrangement, sequence reads were collapsed and filtered. Productive Simpson clonality was computed per sample as the square root of Simpson's diversity index over productive rearrangements. Sourced from immuneACCESS, this table was stored by TCRdb with only in-frame sequences that have V and J called. A share of the clones is absent; for the studies checked, an unresolved V gene accounts for under half, and the remainder has no known explanation. V and J calls and clone size are copied from that table; D and trimming were computed from the DNA. In this sample the table shows about 230,000 clones, 88% of which occur a single time. Roughly 2.5% of the sample lies in the top ten.

As for this clone: Its binding antigen is unknown. Within one base of it there is no much larger clone, and no base qualities were kept.

Beyond this particular receptor, the publication reports: How much clinical and demographic metadata was included differed by source and by participant, and the metadata was provided uncurated.

Enrolling through a virtual design, the prospective study's participants ranged in age from roughly 18 to 90 years and lived across 24 United States geographic areas. In the prospective study, cohorts were assigned on the basis of participant-reported clinical history obtained from a screening survey and a study questionnaire. In the prospective study, whole blood, serum and a nasopharyngeal or oropharyngeal swab were collected from each participant by mobile phlebotomists. Additional blood draws and questionnaires over an approximately two-month period could optionally be provided by prospective study participants. Prospective study blood samples were shipped either frozen or at room temperature before DNA extraction.

The chain couples TRBV18 to TRBJ2-7, with 13 central nucleotides matching TRBD2. This TCR was recovered from a woman between 35 and 50 years old with acute COVID-19. The sequenced sample consisted of PBMCs or T cells enriched from blood (not recorded which). The sequenced DNA: TGTGCCAGCTCACTCCGGACTAGCGGGGGCCCCTACGAGCAGTACTTC. Translation gives CASSLRTSGGPYEQYF.